This entry describes one T cell receptor beta chain. These data originate in a study of Graves' ophthalmopathy and Graves' hyperthyroidism. From RNA, the CDR3 regions of TCR beta chains were amplified and sequenced. First-round RT-PCR employed HTBI primers, with a second-round multiplex PCR after it. TCRdb processed the multiplex PCR reads anew with MiXCR; each CDR3 protein has one entry. Altogether 150,000 or so distinct CDR3 sequences are present, roughly two fifths being singletons, with the ten largest covering 8% to 9.5%. The sequenced material came from peripheral blood. This receptor was obtained from a man aged 25 to 40 with Graves' ophthalmopathy.

The CDR3 is CATSTSNYGYTF. The CDR3 region has the DNA TGTGCCACCAGCACGAGTAACTATGGCTACACCTTC. The chain carries TRBV15 and TRBJ1-2; D gene ambiguous. CDR3 length: 12 residues. Between the trimmed V and J ends, which lost 4 bases and 1 base, there was a span of 4 bases. CDR1 and CDR2 (germline): LNHNV, YYDKDF (reference sequence).